The 20 T cell receptor beta chains in this list originate from one sample, sequenced in a study of blood T cell repertoires in COVID-19. This table comes from immunoSEQ multiplex PCR, and its TCRdb copy is limited to in-frame clones, with some not included. Here the sample spans approximately 270,000 clones, 84% being singletons. The sequenced material came from peripheral blood. All receptors come from a person aged 65 to 85 with COVID-19, enrolled during active disease.

The chain combines TRBV5-8 with TRBJ2-7; possible D gene TRBD1, 5 bases. The CDR3 spans 13 residues. Trimming pared 5 bases from V and 2 bases from J, leaving 11 bases between. Germline loops: CDR1 SGHTS, CDR2 YDEGEE. The CDR3 protein is CASSQGSAYEQYF. DNA of the CDR3: TGTGCCAGCAGTCAGGGTTCTGCCTACGAGCAGTACTTC.

The chain combines TRBV7-2 with TRBJ2-1; D unresolved. CDR3 length: 14 amino acids. Trimming pared 2 bases from V and 3 bases from J, leaving 8 bases between. Germline assignment: CDR1 SGHTA and CDR2 FQGNSA. The CDR3 DNA reads as TGTGCCAGCAGCTTAATTAGAGACTACAATGAGCAGTTCTTC. Translating gives CASSLIRDYNEQFF.

The chain employs TRBV6-5 and TRBJ2-3, with a possible D match to TRBD2 (6 bases). The CDR3 length is 14 residues. Germline CDR1 reads MNHEY; CDR2 reads SVGAGI. The V end lost 6 bases, the J end lost 0 bases, and 10 bases lay between the germline ends. The CDR3 spells CASRTSGSTDTQYF. As DNA, the CDR3 is TGTGCCAGCAGGACGAGCGGGAGCACAGATACGCAGTATTTT.

The chain carries TRBV30 and TRBJ2-2; TRBD1 matches 11 bases. Per the germline V gene, CDR1 is GTSNPN and CDR2 is SVGIG (reference sequence). CDR3 length: 14 residues. V shed 2 bases and J 6 bases; nucleotides not matched to a gene: 2. The CDR3 DNA follows: TGTGCCTGGAGTCGGGACAGGGGGTCCGGGGAGCTGTTTTTT. Residues: CAWSRDRGSGELFF.

This clone occurred a few times. This rearrangement joins TRBV11-1 to TRBJ2-7, with TRBD2 identical over 12 bases. Germline V gene lookup returns CDR1 SGHAT and CDR2 FQDESV (reference sequence). V was pared by 6 bases and J by 7 bases, with 4 bases of the junction left unmatched. The CDR3 is made up of 13 amino acids. CDR3 sequence reads: CASRLAGGYEQYF. The CDR3 nucleotides are TGTGCCAGCAGGCTAGCGGGAGGGTATGAGCAGTACTTC.

The genes are TRBV18 and TRBJ2-1; TRBD1 agrees at 10 bases. V lost 6 bases, J lost 5 bases, and 4 bases stayed unmatched. The CDR3 is made up of 14 amino acids. CDR1 KGHSH and CDR2 LQKENI come from the germline V gene. In DNA form, the CDR3 reads TGTGCCAGCTCTGGAGACAGGGGGCACAATGAGCAGTTCTTC. Amino acid sequence: CASSGDRGHNEQFF.

This clone was seen just once. The V call is TRBV29-1, the J call TRBJ2-3; possible D gene TRBD1, 6 bases. The CDR3 is made up of 15 amino acids. Looked up from germline, CDR1 is SQVTM and CDR2 is ANQGSEA. Trimming stripped 3 bases from V and 3 bases from J, with 16 bases between. Here the CDR3 reads CSVDQGKDGTDTQYF. Here the CDR3 DNA reads TGCAGCGTTGACCAGGGGAAGGATGGGACAGATACGCAGTATTTT.

The chain combines TRBV5-1 with TRBJ1-1; no clear D gene. Trimming left V 2 bases short and J 7 bases short, with 9 bases between. Germline CDR1 is SGHRS and CDR2 is YFSETQ. The CDR3 is 12 residues long. The CDR3 is CASSFSGGEAFF. CDR3 in DNA: TGCGCCAGCAGCTTCTCCGGAGGTGAAGCTTTCTTT.

This clone was counted between two and nine times. V is TRBV10-3 and J is TRBJ1-6; 8 bases line up with TRBD1. CDR3 length: 14 residues. Germline V gene lookup returns CDR1 ENHRY and CDR2 SYGVKD. V shed 11 bases, J shed 9 bases, and the junction held 12 bases outside the gene matches. The CDR3 bases are TGTGCCGCCGCGGGTGTAGGACAGGGTTCACCCCTCCACTTT. It encodes CAAAGVGQGSPLHF.

This clone was seen repeatedly, ten times or more. The chain employs TRBV15 and TRBJ1-5; D is unresolved. Germline assignment: CDR1 LNHNV and CDR2 YYDKDF (reference sequence). V was shortened by 0 bases and J by 6 bases, with 12 bases between the two germline ends. This CDR3 is built from 15 residues. The CDR3, as DNA: TGTGCCACCAGCAGAGAGTTCGGGGTCGCTCAGCCCCAGCATTTT. It encodes CATSREFGVAQPQHF.

The chain links TRBV15 to TRBJ1-2; 8 nucleotides line up with TRBD1. The germline gives CDR1 LNHNV, CDR2 YYDKDF (reference sequence). There are 14 residues in the CDR3. The junction had 5 bases not matched to a gene; V was cut back by 4 bases and J by 4 bases. The CDR3 bases are TGTGCCACCAGCACTCAGGGGGCCAGCTATGGCTACACCTTC. Translating it yields CATSTQGASYGYTF.

This rearrangement joins TRBV6-2 or TRBV6-3 to TRBJ1-2; D possibly corresponds to TRBD1 (6 bases). The CDR3 runs 14 residues. Trimming took 5 bases from V and 2 from J, leaving 12 bases between them. Germline values: CDR1 MNHEY, CDR2 SVGEGT. The CDR3 sequence: CASSTWTANYGYTF. CDR3 DNA: TGTGCCAGCAGTACCTGGACAGCCAACTATGGCTACACCTTC.

The rearrangement links TRBV12-5 to TRBJ2-3, with 7 bases lining up with TRBD2. The V and J ends lost 5 bases and 10 bases, in that order; junction bases with no gene match: 3. Germline CDR1 reads LGHNT; CDR2 reads FRNRAP. This CDR3 region has 11 residues. CDR3 in DNA: TGTGCTAGTGGTAAAGCGGGATCGCAGTATTTT. It is translated as CASGKAGSQYF.

J is TRBJ2-1 and V is TRBV19; D is unresolved. CDR1 and CDR2 (germline): LNHDA, SQIVND (reference sequence). With 0 bases removed from V and 12 bases from J, the gap between germline ends came to 12 bases. The CDR3 loop spans 13 amino acids. DNA of the CDR3: TGTGCCAGTAGTATAGATCGAGGAACTGGGCAGTTCTTC. Translation gives CASSIDRGTGQFF.

The chain uses TRBV6-4 and TRBJ1-1; D might be TRBD1 (5 bases). In germline, CDR1 is MRHNA, CDR2 SNTAGT. V was cut by 3 bases and J by 2 bases, with 19 bases left in between. This CDR3 comprises 17 residues. CDR3 sequence reads: CASSEFPRALTNTEAFF. Here the CDR3 DNA reads TGTGCCAGCAGTGAGTTTCCCAGGGCCCTAACTAACACTGAAGCTTTCTTT.

The genes are TRBV7-9 and TRBJ1-6, with 11 positions matching TRBD1. CDR1 is SEHNR, CDR2 FQNEAQ, per germline (reference sequence). V trimming: 5 bases; J trimming: 9 bases; junction bases outside the gene matches: 6. The CDR3 contains 15 residues. CDR3 loop: CASSRDGTGGSPLHF. The CDR3 DNA sequence: TGTGCCAGCAGCCGAGACGGGACAGGGGGTTCACCCCTCCACTTT.

The genes are TRBV5-6 and TRBJ1-2; possibly TRBD1 for D (5 bases). Germline lookup yields CDR1 SGHDT and CDR2 YYEEEE. V lost 3 bases and J lost 8, with 17 bases in between. This CDR3 is built from 14 residues. The CDR3 DNA follows: TGTGCCAGCAGCTGGGGCACGGAGCTCGGAGGCTACACCTTC. It yields the protein CASSWGTELGGYTF.

The chain has TRBV10-3 and TRBJ1-3, with 8 bases identical to TRBD1. Trimming at V came to 7 bases and at J to 4 bases, leaving 3 bases not matched to a gene. This CDR3 contains 13 residues. The germline V gene encodes CDR1 ENHRY and CDR2 SYGVKD. CDR3 coding DNA: TGTGCCATCAAGACAGGGGAAGGAAACACCATATATTTT. It translates to CAIKTGEGNTIYF.

This chain uses TRBV3-1 (or the pseudogene TRBV3-2) with TRBJ2-3, with a possible D match to TRBD1 (6 bases). Trimming stripped 5 bases from V and 5 bases from J, with 20 bases between. Germline assignment: CDR1 LGHDT and CDR2 YNNKEL (reference sequence). This CDR3 is built from 16 residues. The CDR3 DNA reads TGTGCCAGCAGCACTCGTAAGGGGGATGCGGGAGATACGCAGTATTTT. This codes for CASSTRKGDAGDTQYF.

The chain joins TRBV14 to TRBJ2-7; D unresolved. The CDR3 runs to 11 residues. V lost 1 base and J lost 6, with 4 bases in between. The germline V gene encodes CDR1 SGHDN and CDR2 FVKESK. In DNA, the CDR3 is TGTGCCAGCAGCCAAGCGTCCGAGCAGTACTTC. Protein sequence: CASSQASEQYF.